This T cell receptor beta chain stems from a study of T cell changes during pregnancy in multiple sclerosis. TCRdb's table, derived via immunoSEQ multiplex PCR, lists solely in-frame clones and lacks some. Of fewer than 70,000 clones detected, over 80% appear once; the ten largest clones hold approximately 3%. CDR1 SGHRS and CDR2 YFSETQ come from the germline V gene. Trimming removed 7 bases from V and 1 base from J, with 12 bases in between. The CDR3 totals 13 residues. This clone was detected only once. The clonotype originates from a female donor in good health, enrolled as a control in a pregnancy study. The sequencing used CD8+ T cells from peripheral blood mononuclear cells, collected in the third trimester of pregnancy. The chain uses TRBV5-1 and TRBJ2-7; D might be TRBD1 (5 bases). CDR3 residues: CASLDTQSYEQYF. As DNA, the CDR3 is TGCGCCAGCCTGGACACTCAATCCTACGAGCAGTACTTC.